This record looks at one TCR beta chain sequence and its context. The data derive from a study of T cell responses to AZD1222 COVID-19 vaccine. Sequenced by immunoSEQ multiplex PCR; TCRdb stores in-frame clones only, minus some. The sample consists of tens of thousands of clones, 80% to 90% of them appearing once. Germline V gene sequence: CDR1 MRHNA, CDR2 SNTAGT. Trimming stripped 5 bases from V and 6 bases from J, with 13 bases between. This CDR3 comprises 13 residues. The receptor was isolated from an adult who received the AZD1222 COVID-19 vaccine. The starting material was peripheral blood, obtained 28 days after the second AZD1222 dose. V is TRBV6-4 and J is TRBJ2-5; D possibly matches TRBD1 or TRBD2 (5 bases each). This CDR3 is CASSTGGGQTQYF. CDR3 nucleotides: TGTGCCAGCAGTACTGGGGGTGGACAGACCCAGTACTTC.